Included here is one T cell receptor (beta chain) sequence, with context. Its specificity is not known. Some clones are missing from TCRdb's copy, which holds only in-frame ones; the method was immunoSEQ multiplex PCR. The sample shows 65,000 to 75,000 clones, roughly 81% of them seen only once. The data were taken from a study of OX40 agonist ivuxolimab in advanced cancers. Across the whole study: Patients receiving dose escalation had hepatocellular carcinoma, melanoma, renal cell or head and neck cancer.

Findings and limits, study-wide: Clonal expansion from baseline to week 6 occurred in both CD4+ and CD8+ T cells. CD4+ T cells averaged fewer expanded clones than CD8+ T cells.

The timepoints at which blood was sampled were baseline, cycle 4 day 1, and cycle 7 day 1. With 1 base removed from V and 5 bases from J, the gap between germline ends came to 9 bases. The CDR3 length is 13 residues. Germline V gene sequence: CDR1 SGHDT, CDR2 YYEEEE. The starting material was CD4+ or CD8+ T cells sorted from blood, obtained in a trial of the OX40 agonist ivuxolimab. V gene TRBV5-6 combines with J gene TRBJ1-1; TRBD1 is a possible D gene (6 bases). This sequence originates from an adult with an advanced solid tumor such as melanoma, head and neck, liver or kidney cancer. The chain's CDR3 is CASSLRGATEAFF. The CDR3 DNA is TGTGCCAGCAGCTTGAGGGGGGCGACTGAAGCTTTCTTT. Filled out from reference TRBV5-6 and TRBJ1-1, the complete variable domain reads DAGVTQSPTHLIKTRGQQVTLRCSPKSGHDTVSWYQQALGQGPQFIFQYYEEEERQRGNFPDRFSGHQFPNYSSELNVNALLLGDSALYLCASSLRGATEAFFGQGTRLTVV.